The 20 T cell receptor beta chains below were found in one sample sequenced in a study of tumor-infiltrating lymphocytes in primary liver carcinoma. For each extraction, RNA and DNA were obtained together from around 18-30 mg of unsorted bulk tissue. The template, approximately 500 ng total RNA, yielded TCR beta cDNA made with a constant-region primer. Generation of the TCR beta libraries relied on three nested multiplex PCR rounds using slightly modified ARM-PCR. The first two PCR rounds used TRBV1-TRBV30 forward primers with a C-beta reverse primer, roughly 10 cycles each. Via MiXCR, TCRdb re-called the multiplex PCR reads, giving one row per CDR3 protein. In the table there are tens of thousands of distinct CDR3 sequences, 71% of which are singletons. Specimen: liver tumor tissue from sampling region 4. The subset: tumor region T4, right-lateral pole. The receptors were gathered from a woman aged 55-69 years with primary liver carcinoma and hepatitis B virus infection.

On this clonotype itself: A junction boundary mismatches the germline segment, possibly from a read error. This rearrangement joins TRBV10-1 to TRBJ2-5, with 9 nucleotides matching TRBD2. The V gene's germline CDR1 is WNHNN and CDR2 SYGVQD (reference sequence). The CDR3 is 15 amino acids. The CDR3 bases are TGTGCCAGCAGTGAGTCTACCAGCGGGGGGGAGACCCAGTACTTC. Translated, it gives CASSESTSGGETQYF.

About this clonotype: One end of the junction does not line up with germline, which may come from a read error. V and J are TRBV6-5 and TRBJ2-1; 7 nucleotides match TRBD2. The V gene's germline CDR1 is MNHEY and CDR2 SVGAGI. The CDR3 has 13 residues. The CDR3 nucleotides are TGTGCCAGCCATAGGGGAGGGGCTAATGAGCGGTTCTTC. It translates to CASHRGGANERFF.

CDR3 bases: TGTGCCAGCAGTTTTCACGGCAGGGGAGGTGGCTACACCTTC. As protein: CASSFHGRGGGYTF. The chain links TRBV6-6 to TRBJ1-2; D may be TRBD1 (6 bases). The CDR3 length is 14 residues. The germline V gene has CDR1 MNHNY and CDR2 SVGAGI (reference sequence). V gave up 4 bases and J gave up 7 bases, with 16 bases separating them.

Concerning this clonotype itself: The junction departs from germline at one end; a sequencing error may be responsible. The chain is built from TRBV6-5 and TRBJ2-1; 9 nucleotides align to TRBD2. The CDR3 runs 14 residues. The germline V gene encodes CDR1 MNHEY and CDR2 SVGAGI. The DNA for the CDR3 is TGTGTCAGCAGTTACGTGCGGGAGGGGAATGAGCAGCTCTTC. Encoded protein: CVSSYVREGNEQLF.

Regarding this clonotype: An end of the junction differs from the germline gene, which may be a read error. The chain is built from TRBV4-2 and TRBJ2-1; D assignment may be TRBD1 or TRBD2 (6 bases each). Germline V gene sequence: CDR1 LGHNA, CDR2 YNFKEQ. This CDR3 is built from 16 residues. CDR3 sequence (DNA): TGTGCCAGCGGCCAAGCCGACCGGGGGCCCCGGGGTGAGCAGTTCTTT. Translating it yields CASGQADRGPRGEQFF.

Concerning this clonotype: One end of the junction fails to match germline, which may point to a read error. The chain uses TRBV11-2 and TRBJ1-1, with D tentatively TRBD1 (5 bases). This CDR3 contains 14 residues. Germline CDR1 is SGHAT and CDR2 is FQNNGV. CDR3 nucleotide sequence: TGTCCCAGTAGGTTCAGGGTTACGAACACTGAAGCTTTCTTT. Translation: CPSRFRVTNTEAFF.

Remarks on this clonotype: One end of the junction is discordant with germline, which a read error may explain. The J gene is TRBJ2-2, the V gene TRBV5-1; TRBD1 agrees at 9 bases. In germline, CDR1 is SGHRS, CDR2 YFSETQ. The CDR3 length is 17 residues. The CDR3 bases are TGCGCCGGCAGCTCCGGGACAGGGTTCAGTTGGACAGGGGAGCTGCTTTTT. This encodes CAGSSGTGFSWTGELLF.

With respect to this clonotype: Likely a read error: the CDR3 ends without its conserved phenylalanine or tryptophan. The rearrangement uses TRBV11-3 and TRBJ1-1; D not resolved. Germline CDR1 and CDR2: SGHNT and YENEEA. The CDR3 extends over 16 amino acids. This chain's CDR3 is CASNLVGEYRNTEAFI. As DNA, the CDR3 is TGTGCCAGCAACTTAGTCGGGGAATACCGGAACACCGAAGCTTTCATT.

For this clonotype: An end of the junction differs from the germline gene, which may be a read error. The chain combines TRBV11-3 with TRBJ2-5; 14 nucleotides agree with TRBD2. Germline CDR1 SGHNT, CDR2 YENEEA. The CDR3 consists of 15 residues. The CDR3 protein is CASSYGTSGGEAQYF. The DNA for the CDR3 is TGTGCCAGCAGCTACGGGACTAGCGGGGGAGAAGCTCAGTATTTC. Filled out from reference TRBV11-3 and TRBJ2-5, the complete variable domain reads EAGVVQSPRYKIIEKKQPVAFWCNPISGHNTLYWYLQNLGQGPELLIRYENEEAVDDSQLPKDRFSAERLKGVDSTLKIQPAELGDSAVYLCASSYGTSGGEAQYFGPGTRLLVL.

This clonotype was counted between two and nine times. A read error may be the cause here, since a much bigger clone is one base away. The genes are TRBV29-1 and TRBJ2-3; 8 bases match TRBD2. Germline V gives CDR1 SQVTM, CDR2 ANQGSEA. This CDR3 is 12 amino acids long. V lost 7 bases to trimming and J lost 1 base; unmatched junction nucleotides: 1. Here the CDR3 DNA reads TGCAGCGCCGGGAGGGGCACAGATACGCAGTATTTT. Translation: CSAGRGTDTQYF.

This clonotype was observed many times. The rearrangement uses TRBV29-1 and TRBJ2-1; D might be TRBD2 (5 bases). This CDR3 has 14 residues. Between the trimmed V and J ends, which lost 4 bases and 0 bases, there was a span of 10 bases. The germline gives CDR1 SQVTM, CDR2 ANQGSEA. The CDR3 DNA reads TGCAGCGTTGGCGGAGGCAGCTCCTACAATGAGCAGTTCTTC. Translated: CSVGGGSSYNEQFF.

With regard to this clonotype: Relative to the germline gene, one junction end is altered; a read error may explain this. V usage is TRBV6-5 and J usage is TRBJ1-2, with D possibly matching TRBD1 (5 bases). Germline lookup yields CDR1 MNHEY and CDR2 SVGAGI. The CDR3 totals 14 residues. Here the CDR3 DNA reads TGTGCCAGCGTCCGTAACAGGAGGTTTAATGGCTGCACCTTC. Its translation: CASVRNRRFNGCTF.

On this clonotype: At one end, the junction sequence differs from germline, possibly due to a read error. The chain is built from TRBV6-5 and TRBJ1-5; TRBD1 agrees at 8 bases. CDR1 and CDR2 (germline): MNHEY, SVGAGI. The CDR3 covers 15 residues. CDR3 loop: CTSIQRQGSRQPQHF. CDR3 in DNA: TGTACCAGCATCCAAAGACAGGGGAGTCGTCAGCCCCAGCATTTT.

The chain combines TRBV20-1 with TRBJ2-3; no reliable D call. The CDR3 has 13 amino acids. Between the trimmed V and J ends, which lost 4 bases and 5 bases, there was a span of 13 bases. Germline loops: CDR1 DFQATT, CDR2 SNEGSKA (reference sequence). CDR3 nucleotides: TGCAGTGCTATTGAGGCTACCCAAGATACGCAGTATTTT. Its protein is CSAIEATQDTQYF.

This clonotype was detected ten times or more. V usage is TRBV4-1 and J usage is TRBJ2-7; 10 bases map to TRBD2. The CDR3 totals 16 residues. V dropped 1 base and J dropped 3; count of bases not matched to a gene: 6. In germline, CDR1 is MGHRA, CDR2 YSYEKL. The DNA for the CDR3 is TGCGCCAGCAGCCAAGGAAGCGGGAGGGCCGGCTACGAGCAGTACTTC. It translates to CASSQGSGRAGYEQYF.

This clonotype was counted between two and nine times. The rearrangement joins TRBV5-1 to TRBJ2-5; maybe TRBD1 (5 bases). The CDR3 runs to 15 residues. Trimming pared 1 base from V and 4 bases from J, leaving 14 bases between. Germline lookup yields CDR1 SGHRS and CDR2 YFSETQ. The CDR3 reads CASSLNRMAGETQYF. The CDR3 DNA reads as TGCGCCAGCAGCTTGAACAGGATGGCAGGAGAGACCCAGTACTTC.

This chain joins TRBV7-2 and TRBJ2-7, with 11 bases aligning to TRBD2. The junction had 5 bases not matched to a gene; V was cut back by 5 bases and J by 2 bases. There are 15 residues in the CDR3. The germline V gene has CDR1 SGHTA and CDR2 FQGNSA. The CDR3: CASSPRLAGTYEQYF. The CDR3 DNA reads TGTGCCAGCAGCCCCCGACTAGCGGGGACCTACGAGCAGTACTTC.

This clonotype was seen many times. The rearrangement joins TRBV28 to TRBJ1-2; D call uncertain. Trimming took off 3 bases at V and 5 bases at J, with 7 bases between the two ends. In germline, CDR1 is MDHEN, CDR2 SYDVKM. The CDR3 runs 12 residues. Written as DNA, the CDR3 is TGTGCCAGCAGTTTGGACGTTTATGGCTACACCTTC. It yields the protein CASSLDVYGYTF.

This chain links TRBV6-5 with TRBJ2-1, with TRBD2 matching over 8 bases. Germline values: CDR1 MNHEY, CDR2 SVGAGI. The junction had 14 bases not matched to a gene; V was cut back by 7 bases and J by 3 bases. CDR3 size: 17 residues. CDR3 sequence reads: CASIYPGGAGGYNEQFF. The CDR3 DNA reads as TGTGCCAGCATCTACCCAGGCGGGGCGGGAGGCTACAATGAGCAGTTCTTC.

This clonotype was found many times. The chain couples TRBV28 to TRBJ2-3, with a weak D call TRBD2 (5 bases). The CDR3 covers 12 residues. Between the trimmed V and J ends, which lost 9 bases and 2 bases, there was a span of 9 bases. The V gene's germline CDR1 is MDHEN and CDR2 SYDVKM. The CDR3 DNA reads TGTGCCAGTACGGGATCCACAGATACGCAGTATTTT. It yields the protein CASTGSTDTQYF.